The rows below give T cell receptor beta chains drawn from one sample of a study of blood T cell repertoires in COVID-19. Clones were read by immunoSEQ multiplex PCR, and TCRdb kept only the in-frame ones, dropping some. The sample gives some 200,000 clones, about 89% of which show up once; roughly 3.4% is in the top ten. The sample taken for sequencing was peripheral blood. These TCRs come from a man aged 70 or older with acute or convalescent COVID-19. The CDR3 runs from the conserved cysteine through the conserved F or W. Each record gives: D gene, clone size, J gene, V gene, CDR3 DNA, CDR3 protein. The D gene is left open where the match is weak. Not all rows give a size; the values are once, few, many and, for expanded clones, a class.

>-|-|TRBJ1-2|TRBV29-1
TGCAGCGTTGTTCGGGACACGTCTAACTATGGCTACACCTTC
CSVVRDTSNYGYTF
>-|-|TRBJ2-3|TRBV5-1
TGCGCCAGCAGCTGGGCAGCCCACACAGATACGCAGTATTTT
CASSWAAHTDTQYF
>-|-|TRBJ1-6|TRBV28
TGTGCCAGCAGCACGCAGACAGGATTCCTCCATTCACCCCTCCACTTT
CASSTQTGFLHSPLHF
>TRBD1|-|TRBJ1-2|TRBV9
TGTGCCAGCAGCAATATGACAGGGGAGGTGGGTGGCTACACCTTC
CASSNMTGEVGGYTF
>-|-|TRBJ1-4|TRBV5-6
TGTGCCAGCAGCGTTCCGGGGAATGAAAAACTGTTTTTT
CASSVPGNEKLFF
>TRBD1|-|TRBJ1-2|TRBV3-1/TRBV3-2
TGTGCCAGCAGCTACCATGACAGGGTAGCTAACTATGGCTACACCTTC
CASSYHDRVANYGYTF
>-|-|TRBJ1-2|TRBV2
TGTGCCAGCAGTTTACAGACCGTTAACTATGGCTACACCTTC
CASSLQTVNYGYTF
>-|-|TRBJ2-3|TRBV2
TGTGCCAGCAGTGAAGGTCCAGCAGATACGCAGTATTTT
CASSEGPADTQYF
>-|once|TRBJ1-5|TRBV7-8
TGTGCCAGCAGCTTACTTGGTAGCGGATATAGCAATCAGCCCCAGCATTTT
CASSLLGSGYSNQPQHF
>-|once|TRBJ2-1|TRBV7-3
TGTGCCAGCAGCCAGCCGCCAGGAGGTGAGCAGTTCTTC
CASSQPPGGEQFF
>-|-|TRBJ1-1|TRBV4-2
TGTGCCAGCAGCCAAGAACAAGGGGAAAGAAAAGCTTTCTTT
CASSQEQGERKAFF
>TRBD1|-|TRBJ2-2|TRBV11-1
TGTGCCAGCAGCCGTGACGGGACAGAAACCGGGGAGCTGTTTTTT
CASSRDGTETGELFF
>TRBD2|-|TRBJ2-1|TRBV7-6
TGTGCCAGCAGCCCTCGATCTTTAGGACTAGGCTACAATGAGCAGTTCTTC
CASSPRSLGLGYNEQFF
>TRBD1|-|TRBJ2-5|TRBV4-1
TGCGCCAGCAGAAAAGGACAGGGGAATTTGGAGACCCAGTACTTC
CASRKGQGNLETQYF
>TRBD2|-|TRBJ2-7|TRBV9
TGTGCCAGCAGCGTAGAGGGTAGCGGGAGTTACGAGCAGTACTTC
CASSVEGSGSYEQYF
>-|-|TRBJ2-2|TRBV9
TGTGCCAGCAACAGGGCCAACACCGGGGAGCTGTTTTTT
CASNRANTGELFF
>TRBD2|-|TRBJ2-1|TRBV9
TGTGCCAGCAGCGCGGGACTAGCGGGGAGTGAGCAGTTCTTC
CASSAGLAGSEQFF
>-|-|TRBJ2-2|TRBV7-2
TGTGCCAGCAGCTTCGACTCTCACACCGGGGAGCTGTTTTTT
CASSFDSHTGELFF
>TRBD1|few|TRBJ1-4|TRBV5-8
TGTGCCAGCAGCTTGGTTTTGGGACAGGGGACTGAAAAACTGTTTTTT
CASSLVLGQGTEKLFF
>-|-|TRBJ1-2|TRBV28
TGTGCCAGCAGTCCTGGGGCATTAGCTAACTATGGCTACACCTTC
CASSPGALANYGYTF
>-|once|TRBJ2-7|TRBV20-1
TGCAGTGCTAGTAGAGAATACTCCTACGAGCAGTACTTC
CSASREYSYEQYF
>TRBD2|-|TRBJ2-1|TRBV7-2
TGTGCCAGCAGCTTAGCTTCCAGCGGGGGGCTTTACAATGAGCAGTTCTTC
CASSLASSGGLYNEQFF
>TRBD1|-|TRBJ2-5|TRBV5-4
TGTGCCAGCAGCCGACAGGGCCAAGAGACCCAGTACTTC
CASSRQGQETQYF
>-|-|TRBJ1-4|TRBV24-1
TGTGCCACCAGTGGCGGTTCGGGGGCAACTAATGAAAAACTGTTTTTT
CATSGGSGATNEKLFF
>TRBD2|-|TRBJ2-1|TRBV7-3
TGTGCCAGCAGCCCCGGGACTAGCTATGGGCAGTTCTTC
CASSPGTSYGQFF
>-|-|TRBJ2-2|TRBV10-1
TGCGCCAGCAGTCGAGTACGCACCGGGGAGCTGTTTTTT
CASSRVRTGELFF
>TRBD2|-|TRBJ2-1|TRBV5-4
TGTGCCAGCAGCTTGGATGGGGGAGGGGATGAGCAGTTCTTC
CASSLDGGGDEQFF
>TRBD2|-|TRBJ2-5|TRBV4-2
TGTGCCAGCAGCCAGCAGCAGGTTAGGCGGGGGTTCCAAGAGACCCAGTACTTC
CASSQQQVRRGFQETQYF
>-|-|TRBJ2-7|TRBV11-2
TGTGCCAGCAGCTTAGATCTGGGCGCCTACGAGCAGTACTTC
CASSLDLGAYEQYF
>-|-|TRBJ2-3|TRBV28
TGTGCCAGCAGTCCCGCAGGTGTGCAGGATACGCAGTATTTT
CASSPAGVQDTQYF
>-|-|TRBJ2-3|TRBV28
TGTGCCAGCAGTTCAGTAAGCACAGATACGCAGTATTTT
CASSSVSTDTQYF
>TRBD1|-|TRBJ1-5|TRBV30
TGTGCCTGGGACAGGGCGGGTCAGCCCCAGCATTTT
CAWDRAGQPQHF
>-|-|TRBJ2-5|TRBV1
TGCACCAGCAGCCAAGGGGCAGTGAGGAAGGGGTCCCAAGAGACCCAGTACTTC
CTSSQGAVRKGSQETQYF
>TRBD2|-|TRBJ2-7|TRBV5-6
TGTGCCAGCAGAATCCCGGGAGGCTACGAGCAGTACTTC
CASRIPGGYEQYF
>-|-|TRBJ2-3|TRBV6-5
TGTGCCAGCACCTCTAGAGGGGATACGCAGTATTTT
CASTSRGDTQYF
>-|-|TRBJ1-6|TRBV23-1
TGCGCCAGCAGTCATTGGACAACGGTCCATAATTCACCCCTCCACTTT
CASSHWTTVHNSPLHF
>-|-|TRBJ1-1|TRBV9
TGTGCCAGCAGCGCCTGGGGAGACACTGAAGCTTTCTTT
CASSAWGDTEAFF
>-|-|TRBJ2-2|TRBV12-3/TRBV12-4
TGTGCCAGCAGTTTATGGGCGATCGGGGAGCTGTTTTTT
CASSLWAIGELFF
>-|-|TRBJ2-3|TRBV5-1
TGCGCCAGCAGCTTGGCTACCATTAGCACAGATACGCAGTATTTT
CASSLATISTDTQYF
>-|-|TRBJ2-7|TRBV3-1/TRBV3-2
TGTGCCAGCAGCCAACAGCTGGGGGGCGAGCAGTACTTC
CASSQQLGGEQYF
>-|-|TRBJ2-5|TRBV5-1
TGCGCCAGCAGCCTTGAGGGCTCCGGGGAGACCCAGTACTTC
CASSLEGSGETQYF
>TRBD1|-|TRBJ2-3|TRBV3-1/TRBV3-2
TGTGCCAGCAGCCAAAGGGGACAGGGGGCAGATACGCAGTATTTT
CASSQRGQGADTQYF
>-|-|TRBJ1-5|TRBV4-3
TGCGCCAGCAGCCAAGAACAGGTTGTAGCGCCCCAGCATTTT
CASSQEQVVAPQHF
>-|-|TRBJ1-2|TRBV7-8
TGTGCCAGCAGCTTAGCGAGGACATCGGGTGGCTACACCTTC
CASSLARTSGGYTF
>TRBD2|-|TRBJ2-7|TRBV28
TGTGCCACGGCGGGAGGAGGGTTCGAGCAGTACTTC
CATAGGGFEQYF
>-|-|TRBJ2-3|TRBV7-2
TGTGCCAGCAGTAGCGTCACAGATACGCAGTATTTT
CASSSVTDTQYF
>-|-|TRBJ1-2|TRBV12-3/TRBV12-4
TGTGCCAGCAGTTTTGGCGAGGGCTATGGCTACACCTTC
CASSFGEGYGYTF
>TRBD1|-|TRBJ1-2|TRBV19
TGTGCCAGTAGTAGCGGGACAGCGTCTTTCTATGGCTACACCTTC
CASSSGTASFYGYTF
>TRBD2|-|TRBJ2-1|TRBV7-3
TGTGCCAGCAGCTCCCAGGGACTAGCGGAGACTTACAATGAGCAGTTCTTC
CASSSQGLAETYNEQFF
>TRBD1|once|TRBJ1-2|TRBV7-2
TGTGCCAGCAGCTTGTACTCGACAGGGGACTATGGCTACACCTTC
CASSLYSTGDYGYTF
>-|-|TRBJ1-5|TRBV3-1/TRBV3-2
TGTGCCAGCAGCCAAGATCCCCTACTGCACAATCAGCCCCAGCATTTT
CASSQDPLLHNQPQHF
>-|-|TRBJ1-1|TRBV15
TGTGCCACCAGCAGAGCCATCAGGGAGGCCACTGAAGCTTTCTTT
CATSRAIREATEAFF
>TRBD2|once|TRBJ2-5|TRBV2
TGTGCCAGCAGGGATCGAGCGGGGGGGCAGGAGACCCAGTACTTC
CASRDRAGGQETQYF
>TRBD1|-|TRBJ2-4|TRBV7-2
TGTGCCAGCAGCCGCGGGACAGGGGGCATGTTGGCCAAAAACATTCAGTACTTC
CASSRGTGGMLAKNIQYF
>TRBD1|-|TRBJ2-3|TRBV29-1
TGCAGCTCAACCGGGACAGGGCTGGCAGATACGCAGTATTTT
CSSTGTGLADTQYF
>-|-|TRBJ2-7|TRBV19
TGTGCCAGTAGTATAGCCGGGTCAGTCTCCTACGAGCAGTACTTC
CASSIAGSVSYEQYF
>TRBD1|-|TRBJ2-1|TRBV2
TGTGCCAGCAGTGAAGGACAGGGAAGGGGTCGGTACAATGAGCAGTTCTTC
CASSEGQGRGRYNEQFF
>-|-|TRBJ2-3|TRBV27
TGTGCCAGCAGCCGCTTCGGGGGGCGGCCTCTCACAGATACGCAGTATTTT
CASSRFGGRPLTDTQYF
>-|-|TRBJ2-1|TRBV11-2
TGTGCCAGCAGCTCGGAGGTGGGCCATGAGCAGTTCTTC
CASSSEVGHEQFF